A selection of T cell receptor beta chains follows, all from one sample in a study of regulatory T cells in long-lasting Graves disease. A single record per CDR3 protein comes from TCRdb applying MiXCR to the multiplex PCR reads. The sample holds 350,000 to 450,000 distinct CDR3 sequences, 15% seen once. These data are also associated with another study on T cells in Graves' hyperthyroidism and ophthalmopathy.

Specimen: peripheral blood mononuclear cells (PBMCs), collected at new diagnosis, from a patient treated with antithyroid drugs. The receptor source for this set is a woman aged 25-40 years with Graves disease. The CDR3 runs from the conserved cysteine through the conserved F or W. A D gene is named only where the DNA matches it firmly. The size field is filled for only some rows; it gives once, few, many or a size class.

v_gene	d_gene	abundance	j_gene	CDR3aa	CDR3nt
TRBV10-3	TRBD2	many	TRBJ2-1	CAMMTSGQHNEQFF	TGTGCCATGATGACTAGCGGGCAACACAATGAGCAGTTCTTC
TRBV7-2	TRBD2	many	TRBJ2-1	CASSRELAGANEQFF	TGTGCCAGCAGCAGAGAGCTAGCGGGAGCCAATGAGCAGTTCTTC
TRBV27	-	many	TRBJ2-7	CASSSRVGGYEQYF	TGTGCCAGCAGTTCACGGGTGGGGGGCTACGAGCAGTACTTC
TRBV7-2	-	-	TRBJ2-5	CASSPPGRELQETQYF	TGTGCCAGCAGCCCGCCCGGACGCGAACTCCAAGAGACCCAGTACTTC
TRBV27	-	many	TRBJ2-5	CASSLSTGSQETQYF	TGTGCCAGCAGTTTATCGACCGGGAGCCAAGAGACCCAGTACTTC
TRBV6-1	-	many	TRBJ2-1	CASRSALSSYNEQFF	TGTGCCAGCAGATCGGCGTTGAGCTCCTACAATGAGCAGTTCTTC
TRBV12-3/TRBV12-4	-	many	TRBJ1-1	CASSHAGPYSEAFF	TGTGCCAGCAGTCACGCCGGGCCGTATTCTGAAGCTTTCTTT
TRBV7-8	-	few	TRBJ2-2	CASSYIVSTGELFF	TGTGCCAGCAGCTACATAGTGAGCACCGGGGAGCTGTTTTTT
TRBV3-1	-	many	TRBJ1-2	CASSQDLVANSYGYTF	TGTGCCAGCAGCCAAGATTTAGTCGCCAACTCCTATGGCTACACCTTC
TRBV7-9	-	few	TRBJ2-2	CASSLKASSGELFF	TGTGCCAGCAGCTTAAAGGCTAGTAGCGGGGAGCTGTTTTTT
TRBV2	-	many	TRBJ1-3	CASSEDQGNTIYF	TGTGCCAGCAGTGAAGATCAGGGAAACACCATATATTTT
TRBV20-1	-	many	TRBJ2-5	CSATLGGGGPQETQYF	TGCAGTGCTACCCTCGGAGGGGGAGGGCCACAAGAGACCCAGTACTTC
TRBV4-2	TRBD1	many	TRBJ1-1	CASSNPGQGSNTEAFF	TGTGCCAGCAGCAACCCGGGACAGGGATCGAACACTGAAGCTTTCTTT
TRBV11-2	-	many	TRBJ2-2	CASSPPPGNTGELFF	TGTGCCAGCAGCCCGCCCCCAGGGAACACCGGGGAGCTGTTTTTT
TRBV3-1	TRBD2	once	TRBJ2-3	CASSQDLAGGDTQYF	TGTGCCAGCAGCCAAGACCTAGCGGGAGGAGATACGCAGTATTTT
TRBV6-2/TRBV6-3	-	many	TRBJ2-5	CASSYSGEQEEETQYF	TGTGCCAGCAGTTACTCGGGTGAACAGGAGGAAGAGACCCAGTACTTC
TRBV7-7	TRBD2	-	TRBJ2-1	CASSIGLEVDEQFF	TGTGCTAGCAGCATCGGACTAGAGGTGGATGAGCAGTTCTTC
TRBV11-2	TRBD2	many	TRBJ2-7	CASSLDRPGLADEYF	TGTGCCAGCAGCTTAGATCGGCCGGGACTAGCGGATGAGTACTTC
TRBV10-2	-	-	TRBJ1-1	CASTEQGGTEAFF	TGCGCCAGCACAGAACAGGGCGGCACTGAAGCTTTCTTT
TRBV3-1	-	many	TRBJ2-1	CASSQRGIEQFF	TGTGCCAGCAGCCAAAGGGGGATTGAGCAGTTCTTC
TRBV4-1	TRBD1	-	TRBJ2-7	CASSQPGTGLYEQYF	TGCGCCAGCAGCCAGCCCGGGACAGGGCTCTACGAGCAGTACTTC
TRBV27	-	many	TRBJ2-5	CASSFVGQETQYF	TGTGCCAGCAGTTTTGTCGGGCAAGAGACCCAGTACTTC
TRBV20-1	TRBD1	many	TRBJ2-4	CSAAGTDPFLGKNIQYF	TGCAGTGCCGCAGGGACAGACCCTTTTTTGGGCAAAAACATTCAGTACTTC
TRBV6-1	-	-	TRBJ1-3	CASRGGTPKGNTIYF	TGTGCCAGCAGGGGCGGGACCCCGAAGGGAAACACCATATATTTT
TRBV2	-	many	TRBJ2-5	CASSERTTQETQYF	TGTGCCAGCAGTGAAAGGACCACGCAAGAGACCCAGTACTTC
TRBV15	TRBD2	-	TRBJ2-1	CATSREGGVYNEQFF	TGTGCCACCAGCAGAGAGGGAGGGGTTTACAATGAGCAGTTCTTC
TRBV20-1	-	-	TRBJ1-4	CSARPLGGQTNEKLFF	TGCAGTGCTAGACCGCTGGGAGGGCAAACTAATGAAAAACTGTTTTTT
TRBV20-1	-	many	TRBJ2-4	CSASTDLAKNIQYF	TGCAGTGCCTCGACGGATCTAGCCAAAAACATTCAGTACTTC